Listed below are T cell receptor beta chains from one sample, sequenced in a study of T-cell reconstitution after alpha-beta-depleted transplantation in children. In TCRdb, the PCR reads were re-called with MiXCR into one record per CDR3 protein. The sample contains about 500,000 distinct CDR3 sequences, approximately 32% of which appear only once. This material consisted of PBMCs from the stem cell graft donor, taken from the stem cell graft. The source of these receptors is a human donor who donated a stem cell graft to a child with aplastic anemia. Both conserved end residues are part of each CDR3. D genes are given only for firm matches.

v_call: TRBV24-1; d_call: NA; j_call: TRBJ2-5; cdr3_aa: CATSDLGGTEETQYF
v_call: TRBV6-5; d_call: NA; j_call: TRBJ1-6; cdr3_aa: CASSYWNNSPLHF
v_call: TRBV19; d_call: NA; j_call: TRBJ1-5; cdr3_aa: CAIGRPDSNQPQHF
v_call: TRBV12-3/TRBV12-4; d_call: TRBD1; j_call: TRBJ2-5; cdr3_aa: CASSPDQGVGTQYF
v_call: TRBV12-3/TRBV12-4; d_call: TRBD2; j_call: TRBJ2-1; cdr3_aa: CASREGLASYNEQFF
v_call: TRBV19; d_call: NA; j_call: TRBJ1-3; cdr3_aa: CASSMMTTAAGNTIYF
v_call: TRBV6-2/TRBV6-3; d_call: TRBD2; j_call: TRBJ2-3; cdr3_aa: CASSYSSAGGQGGTDTQYF
v_call: TRBV20-1; d_call: TRBD1; j_call: TRBJ1-3; cdr3_aa: CSAKTGGGNTIYF
v_call: TRBV24-1; d_call: TRBD1; j_call: TRBJ2-1; cdr3_aa: CATSDSRGTGKPGPQFF
v_call: TRBV7-9; d_call: NA; j_call: TRBJ2-5; cdr3_aa: CASSPPALGRRGETQYF
v_call: TRBV27; d_call: NA; j_call: TRBJ2-3; cdr3_aa: CASSMWGFTDTQYF
v_call: TRBV15; d_call: NA; j_call: TRBJ2-5; cdr3_aa: CATSGGLQETQYF
v_call: TRBV9; d_call: NA; j_call: TRBJ2-3; cdr3_aa: CASSVELGAVSTDTQYF
v_call: TRBV7-3; d_call: TRBD2; j_call: TRBJ2-1; cdr3_aa: CASSFTSGGYNEQFF
v_call: TRBV5-1; d_call: NA; j_call: TRBJ2-1; cdr3_aa: CASSPGTYLEQFF
v_call: TRBV29-1; d_call: NA; j_call: TRBJ1-2; cdr3_aa: CSVQGTTHGYTF
v_call: TRBV7-2; d_call: TRBD2; j_call: TRBJ2-7; cdr3_aa: CASSQILAGGPEQYF
v_call: TRBV29-1; d_call: NA; j_call: TRBJ2-7; cdr3_aa: CSVAPATGEQYF
v_call: TRBV27; d_call: NA; j_call: TRBJ1-5; cdr3_aa: CASQPRQPQHF
v_call: TRBV11-3; d_call: NA; j_call: TRBJ2-3; cdr3_aa: CASSLDLKGDTQYF
v_call: TRBV12-3/TRBV12-4; d_call: TRBD1; j_call: TRBJ1-5; cdr3_aa: CASSSTGGGQPQHF
v_call: TRBV28; d_call: NA; j_call: TRBJ2-1; cdr3_aa: CASSFTLVNEQFF
v_call: TRBV27; d_call: NA; j_call: TRBJ2-2; cdr3_aa: CASSWEGGAVTGELFF
v_call: TRBV6-2/TRBV6-3; d_call: TRBD2; j_call: TRBJ2-1; cdr3_aa: CASTPPGLAGWNEQFF